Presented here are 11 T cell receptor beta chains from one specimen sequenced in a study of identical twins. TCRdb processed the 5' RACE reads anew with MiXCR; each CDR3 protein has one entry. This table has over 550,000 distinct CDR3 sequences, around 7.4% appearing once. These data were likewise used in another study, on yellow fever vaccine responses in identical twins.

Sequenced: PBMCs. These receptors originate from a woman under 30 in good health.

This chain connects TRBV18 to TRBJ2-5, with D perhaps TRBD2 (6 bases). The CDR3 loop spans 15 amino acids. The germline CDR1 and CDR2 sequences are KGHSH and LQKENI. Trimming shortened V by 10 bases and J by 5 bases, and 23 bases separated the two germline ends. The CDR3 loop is CATTQQYGGSETQYF. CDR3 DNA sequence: TGTGCCACCACTCAACAATACGGGGGTTCGGAGACCCAGTACTTC.

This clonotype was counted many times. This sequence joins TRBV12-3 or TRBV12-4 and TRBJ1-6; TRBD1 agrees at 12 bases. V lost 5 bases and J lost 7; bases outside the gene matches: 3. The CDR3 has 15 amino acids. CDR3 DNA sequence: TGTGCCAGCAGTAGGGACAGGGGGCGGAATTCACCCCTCCACTTT. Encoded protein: CASSRDRGRNSPLHF.

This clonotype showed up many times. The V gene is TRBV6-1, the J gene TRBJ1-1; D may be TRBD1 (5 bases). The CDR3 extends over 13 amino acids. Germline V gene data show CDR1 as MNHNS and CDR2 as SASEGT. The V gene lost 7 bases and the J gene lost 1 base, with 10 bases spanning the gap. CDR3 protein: CASKLTGNTEAFF. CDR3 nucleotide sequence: TGTGCCAGCAAATTAACAGGGAACACTGAAGCTTTCTTT.

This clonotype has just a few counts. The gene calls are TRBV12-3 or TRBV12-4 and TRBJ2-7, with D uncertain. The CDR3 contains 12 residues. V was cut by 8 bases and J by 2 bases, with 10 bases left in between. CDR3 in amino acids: CASQSSAYEQYF. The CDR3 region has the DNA TGTGCCAGCCAATCCTCGGCCTACGAGCAGTACTTC.

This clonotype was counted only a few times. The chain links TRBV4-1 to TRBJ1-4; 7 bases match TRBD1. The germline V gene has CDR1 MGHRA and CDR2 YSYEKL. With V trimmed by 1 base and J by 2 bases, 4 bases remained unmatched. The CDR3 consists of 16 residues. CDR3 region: CASSQARGGTNEKLFF. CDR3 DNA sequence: TGCGCCAGCAGCCAAGCCAGGGGGGGGACTAATGAAAAACTGTTTTTT.

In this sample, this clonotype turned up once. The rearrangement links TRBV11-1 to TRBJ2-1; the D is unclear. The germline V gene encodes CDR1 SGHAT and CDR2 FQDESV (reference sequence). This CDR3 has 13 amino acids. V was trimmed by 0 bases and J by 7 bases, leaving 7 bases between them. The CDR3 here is CASSLAFRNEQFF. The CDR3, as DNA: TGTGCCAGCAGCTTAGCTTTTAGGAATGAGCAGTTCTTC.

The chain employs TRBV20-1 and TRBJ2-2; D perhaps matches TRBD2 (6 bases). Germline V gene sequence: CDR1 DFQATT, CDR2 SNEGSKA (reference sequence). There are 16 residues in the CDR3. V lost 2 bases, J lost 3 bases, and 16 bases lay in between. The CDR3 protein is CSARQGTSRHTGELFF. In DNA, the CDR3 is TGCAGTGCTAGACAGGGAACTAGCCGACACACCGGGGAGCTGTTTTTT.

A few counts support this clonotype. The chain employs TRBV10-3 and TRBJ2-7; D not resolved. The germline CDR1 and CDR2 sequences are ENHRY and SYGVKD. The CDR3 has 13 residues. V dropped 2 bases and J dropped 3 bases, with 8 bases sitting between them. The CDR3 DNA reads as TGTGCCATCAGTGAGGACGGCGACTACGAGCAGTACGTC. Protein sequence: CAISEDGDYEQYV.

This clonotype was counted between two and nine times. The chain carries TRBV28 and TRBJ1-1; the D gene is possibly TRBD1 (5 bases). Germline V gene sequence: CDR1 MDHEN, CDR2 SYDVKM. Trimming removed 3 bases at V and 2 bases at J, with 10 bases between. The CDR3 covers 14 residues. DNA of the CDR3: TGTGCCAGCAGTTTGGGGCAGGACAACACTGAAGCTTTCTTT. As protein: CASSLGQDNTEAFF.

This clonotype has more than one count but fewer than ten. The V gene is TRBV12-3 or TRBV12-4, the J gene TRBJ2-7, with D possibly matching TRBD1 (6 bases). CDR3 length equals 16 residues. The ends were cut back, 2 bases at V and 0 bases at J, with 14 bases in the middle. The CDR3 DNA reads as TGTGCCAGCAGTTTATCGTACAGGGTGAGCTCCTACGAGCAGTACGTC. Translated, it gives CASSLSYRVSSYEQYV.

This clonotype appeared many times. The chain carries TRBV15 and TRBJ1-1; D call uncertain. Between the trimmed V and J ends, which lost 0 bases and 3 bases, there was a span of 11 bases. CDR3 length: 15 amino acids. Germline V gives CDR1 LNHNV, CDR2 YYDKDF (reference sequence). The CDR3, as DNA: TGTGCCACCAGCAGAGATCGGGTGTTGTACACTGAAGCTTTCTTT. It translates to CATSRDRVLYTEAFF.